This T cell receptor (beta chain) was documented in a study of T cells in women clearing cervical HPV infection. Whole-study results and caveats: Unknown T-cell numbers per sample may underlie the richness differences. Repertoire richness, not evenness, was significantly elevated in CIN3+ cases versus controls.

Some clones are missing from TCRdb's copy, which holds only in-frame ones; the method was immunoSEQ multiplex PCR. The sample's table shows 25,000 to 40,000 clones. About this clone itself: Its antigen is still unknown. The missing CDR3 end, 3 residues past where the read stops, is filled in from the germline J gene.

Prevalent HPV16 infections were excluded; only incident single HPV16 infections included. CDR3 size: 15 residues. The V end was cut by 3 bases, the J end by 5 bases, with 16 bases between. Germline V gene data show CDR1 as SGHDN and CDR2 as FVKESK. Sequencing used blood buffy coat. The V call is TRBV14, the J call TRBJ2-5, with a tentative D call TRBD1 (6 bases). This TCR derives from a woman between 18 and 70 years old with a cervical HPV16 infection that either progressed to CIN3+ or cleared (not recorded which). CDR3 loop: CASSQVRTASETQYF. Incomplete CDR3 DNA: TGTGCCAGCAGCCAGGTCAGGACAGCCAGCGAGACC.